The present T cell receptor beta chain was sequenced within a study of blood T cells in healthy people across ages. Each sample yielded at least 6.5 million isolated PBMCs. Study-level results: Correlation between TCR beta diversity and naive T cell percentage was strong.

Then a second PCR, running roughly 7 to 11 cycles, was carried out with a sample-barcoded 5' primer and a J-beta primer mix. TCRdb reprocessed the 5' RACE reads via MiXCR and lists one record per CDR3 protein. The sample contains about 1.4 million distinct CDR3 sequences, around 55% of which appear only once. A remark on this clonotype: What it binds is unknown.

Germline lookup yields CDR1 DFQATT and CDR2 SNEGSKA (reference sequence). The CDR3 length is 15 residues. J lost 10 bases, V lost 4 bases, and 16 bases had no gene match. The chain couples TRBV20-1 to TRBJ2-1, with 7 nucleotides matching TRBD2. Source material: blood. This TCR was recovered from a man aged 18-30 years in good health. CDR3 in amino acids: CSAKLPSGPSYEQFF. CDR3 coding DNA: TGCAGTGCTAAACTACCTAGCGGCCCCTCCTACGAGCAGTTCTTC.